This T cell receptor beta chain originates from a study of T cell repertoires in cytomegalovirus infection (dated by TCRdb to the late 2010s). About the study as a whole: Donor HLA type was relevant to the analysis, as public TCR beta signatures indicated carriage of CMV infection together with the matching HLA type.

TCRdb shows the sequencer as Illumina HiSeq 1500. TCRdb trimmed the raw reads at Q25, called clones with MiXCR and kept productive beta chains. A single entry per CDR3 protein holds the most common genes and DNA from its merged rows. A total of around 440,000 distinct CDR3 sequences appear in this sample, approximately 10% of them only once. The ten largest account for about a tenth of the sample. The table lists this clonotype with a few counts. Its target antigen remains unknown. No base quality values were provided; no much bigger clone lies one nucleotide off. Broad study findings and their caveats: The ex vivo response was dominated by HLA-C-restricted CMV-specific TCR beta clonotypes, which also provided the single most frequent clonotype in two of eight donors. In both this cohort and an independent approximately 350-donor cohort, the cumulative frequency of public TCR beta family members distinguished carriers of CMV infection plus the relevant HLA type.

The receptor was isolated from a human donor in good health (CMV status not recorded). Some clones in this sample may be carry-over from other donors' samples. The sequenced sample consisted of PBMCs.

Read as DNA, the sequence is TGTGCCACCGCCGGGACTAGCGGATACAATGAGCAGTTCTTC. This is translated as CATAGTSGYNEQFF. The chain links TRBV2 with TRBJ2-1; the junction holds 11 bases that match TRBD2. For CDR1 and CDR2, the germline V gene lists SNHLY and FYNNEI. V is trimmed back by 10 bases and J by 4 bases, and the junction contains 6 bases that no gene match accounts for. Including the terminal cysteine and phenylalanine, the CDR3 comprises 14 residues. The kept DNA is CDR3 alone, 42 bases in frame from the first base.